What follows are 3 T cell receptor beta chains derived from one specimen sequenced in a study of blood T cells in healthy people across ages. The authors ran a second PCR of about 6 to 12 cycles using a sample-barcoded 5' primer and a J-beta primer mix. MiXCR, run by TCRdb on the 5' RACE reads, gives a single entry per CDR3 protein. Of 1.4 million or so distinct CDR3 sequences listed, approximately 39% are singletons. Sequencing was performed on blood. The origin of the receptors is a woman aged 18-35 years in good health.

As to this clonotype: The germline gene is not matched at one end of the junction; a read error may be the cause. The genes are TRBV12-3 or TRBV12-4 and TRBJ1-2, with D uncertain. The CDR3 length is 16 residues. The CDR3 bases are TGTGCCGGCAGTTTAGCGCCCTGGGCCCGGGTCTATGGCTACACCTTC. Protein: CAGSLAPWARVYGYTF.

This rearrangement joins TRBV7-2 to TRBJ2-1; 10 nucleotides line up with TRBD2. J lost 1 base, V lost 5 bases, and 11 bases had no gene match. This CDR3 has 18 residues. Germline V gene sequence: CDR1 SGHTA, CDR2 FQGNSA. The DNA of the CDR3 is TGTGCCAGCAGCCCTTTGGGTAGCGGGGGGCGTTCCTACAATGAGCAGTTCTTC. Its translation is CASSPLGSGGRSYNEQFF.

The chain couples TRBV20-1 to TRBJ2-1; TRBD2 matches 11 bases. CDR1 is DFQATT and CDR2 is SNEGSKA in the germline V gene (reference sequence). Trimming cost V 3 bases and J 0 bases; bases outside gene matches: 7. The CDR3 loop spans 17 amino acids. The CDR3 DNA is TGCAGTGCTAGGTCTAGCGGGAGGCCCAGCTCCTACAATGAGCAGTTCTTC. It yields the protein CSARSSGRPSSYNEQFF.